This T cell receptor beta chain was profiled in a study of T cells after yellow fever vaccination. One entry per CDR3 protein results from TCRdb running MiXCR on the 5' RACE reads. The table shows 100,000 to 150,000 distinct CDR3 sequences, with around 6.7% occurring only once. The CDR3 is made up of 14 amino acids. Germline CDR1 is MNHEY and CDR2 is SVGAGI. V lost 6 bases and J lost 7; bases outside the gene matches: 8. This clonotype was seen many times. This TCR was sampled from a man aged 18 to 30 who received the YFV17D yellow fever vaccine. The V gene is TRBV6-5, the J gene TRBJ1-4, with TRBD1 matching 7 bases. The input for sequencing was CD4+ T cells sorted from PBMCs, taken roughly 46 days after the first yellow fever vaccination. The CDR3 DNA follows: TGTGCCAGCAGGCAATCAGGGGGGAGTGAAAAACTGTTTTTT. It specifies CASRQSGGSEKLFF.